This T cell receptor beta chain was captured in a study of OX40 agonist ivuxolimab in advanced cancers. Whole-study context: Patients with prior anti-PD-1, anti-PD-L1 or anti-CTLA-4 therapy were eligible; 40% to 45% had some. Whole-study findings and limits: Clones of CD4+ and CD8+ blood T cells grew by week 6 at doses of 0.1 to 3.0 mg/kg. Certain nonresponders likewise exhibited a low normalized T-cell clonal expansion.

As for this clone: Its matching antigen is unknown.

TCRdb keeps only in-frame clones here, not all; method: immunoSEQ multiplex PCR. Counted here are 67,000 or so clones, around four fifths occurring once; the ten biggest clones make up about 3.5%. The sample here was CD4+ or CD8+ T cells sorted from blood, taken in a trial of the OX40 agonist ivuxolimab. This sequence was found in an adult with an advanced solid tumor such as melanoma, head and neck, liver or kidney cancer.

The chain's CDR3 is CASSLGLTDTQYF. CDR3 nucleotides: TGTGCCAGCAGCTTGGGGTTGACAGATACGCAGTATTTT. The rearrangement links TRBV5-6 to TRBJ2-3; D unresolved. The V end lost 0 bases, the J end lost 3 bases, and 5 bases lay between the germline ends. Germline V gives CDR1 SGHDT, CDR2 YYEEEE. The CDR3 has 13 amino acids.